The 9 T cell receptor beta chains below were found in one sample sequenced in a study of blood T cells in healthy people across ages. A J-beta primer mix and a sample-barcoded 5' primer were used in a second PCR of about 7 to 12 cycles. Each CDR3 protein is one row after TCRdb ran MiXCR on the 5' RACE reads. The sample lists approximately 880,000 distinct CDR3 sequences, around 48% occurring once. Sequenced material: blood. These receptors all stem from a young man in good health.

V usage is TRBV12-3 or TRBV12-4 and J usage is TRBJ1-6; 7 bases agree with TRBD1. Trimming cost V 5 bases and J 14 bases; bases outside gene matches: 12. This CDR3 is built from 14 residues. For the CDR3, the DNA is TGTGCCAGCAGTCGAACAGGGGAGGTAGCGGCCCTCCACTTT. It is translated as CASSRTGEVAALHF.

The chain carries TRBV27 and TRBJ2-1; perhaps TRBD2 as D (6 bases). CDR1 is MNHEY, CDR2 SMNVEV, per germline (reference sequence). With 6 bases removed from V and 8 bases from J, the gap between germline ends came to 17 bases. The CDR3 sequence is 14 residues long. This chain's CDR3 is CASSDLRRADEQFF. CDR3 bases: TGTGCCAGCAGCGACCTGAGGAGGGCGGATGAGCAGTTCTTC.

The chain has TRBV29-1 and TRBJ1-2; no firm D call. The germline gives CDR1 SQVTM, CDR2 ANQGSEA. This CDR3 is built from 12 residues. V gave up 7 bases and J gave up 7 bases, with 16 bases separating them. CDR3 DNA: TGCAGCGCCGAGTCTAGACTCCGTGGCTACACCTTC. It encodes CSAESRLRGYTF.

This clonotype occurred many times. This CDR3 is CATSTGHNSPLHF. CDR3 nucleotide sequence: TGTGCCACCTCAACAGGGCATAATTCACCCCTCCACTTT. The chain employs TRBV12-3 or TRBV12-4 and TRBJ1-6; TRBD1 might be the D (6 bases). Between the trimmed V and J ends, which lost 10 bases and 5 bases, there was a span of 12 bases. The CDR3 runs to 13 residues.

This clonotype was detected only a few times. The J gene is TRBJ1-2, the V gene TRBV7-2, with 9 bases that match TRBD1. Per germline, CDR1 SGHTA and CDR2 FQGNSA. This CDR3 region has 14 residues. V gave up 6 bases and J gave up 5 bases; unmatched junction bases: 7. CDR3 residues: CASRTGTGSYGYTF. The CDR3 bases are TGTGCCAGCAGAACCGGGACAGGGTCTTATGGCTACACCTTC.

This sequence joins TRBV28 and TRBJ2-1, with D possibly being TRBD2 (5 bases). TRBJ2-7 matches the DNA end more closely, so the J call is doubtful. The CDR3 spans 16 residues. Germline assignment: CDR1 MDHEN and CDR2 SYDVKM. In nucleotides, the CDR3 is TGTGCCAGCAGTTCTCGGGGAAGGGCATCCTACAATGAGCAGTACTTC. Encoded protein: CASSSRGRASYNEQYF.

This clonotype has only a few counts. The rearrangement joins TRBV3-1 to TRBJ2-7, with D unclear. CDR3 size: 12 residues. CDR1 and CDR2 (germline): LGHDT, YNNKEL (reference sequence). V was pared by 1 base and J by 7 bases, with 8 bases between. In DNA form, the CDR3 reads TGTGCCAGCAGCCAAGGAGGTCTGGAGCAGTACTTC. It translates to CASSQGGLEQYF.

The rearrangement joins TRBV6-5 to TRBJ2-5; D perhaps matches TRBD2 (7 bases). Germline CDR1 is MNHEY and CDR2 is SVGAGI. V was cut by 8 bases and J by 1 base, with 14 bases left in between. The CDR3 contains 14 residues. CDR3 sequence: CASARGGGQETQYF. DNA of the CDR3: TGTGCCAGCGCCAGGGGCGGGGGCCAAGAGACCCAGTACTTC.

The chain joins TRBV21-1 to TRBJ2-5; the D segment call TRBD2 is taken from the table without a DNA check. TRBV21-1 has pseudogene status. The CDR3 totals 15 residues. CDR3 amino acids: CASSNPGLAMKTQYF. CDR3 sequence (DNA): TGTGCCAGCAGCAACCCGGGACTAGCAATGAAGACCCAGTACTTC.